Sequencing of this TCR beta chain was carried out in a study of cytomegalovirus exposure and HLA in healthy donors. The study's findings and limits: Listed as cytomegalovirus-associated were over 150 TCR beta chains.

Generated by immunoSEQ multiplex PCR, the TCRdb table keeps only in-frame clones and is missing some. The top ten hold 2% to 2.5% of the sample, which has 160,000 or so clones, around 85% seen once. The CDR3 contains 16 residues. Per germline, CDR1 SGDLS and CDR2 YYNGEE. The ends lost 0 bases at V and 2 bases at J; junction bases unmatched: 3. As regards this clone: Its antigen is unknown.

The sequence derives from a man aged 30 to 39 in good health and CMV-seropositive. J is TRBJ2-5 and V is TRBV9; 11 nucleotides line up with TRBD2. The source material was PBMCs. The CDR3 region has the DNA TGTGCCAGCAGCGTAGGGGCTAGCGGGGGGCAAGAGACCCAGTACTTC. Protein sequence: CASSVGASGGQETQYF.